A selection of T cell receptor beta chains follows, all from one sample in a study of beta chain features in type 1 diabetes. Using immunoSEQ multiplex PCR, the repertoire was profiled, and TCRdb retains in-frame clones only, with some absent. The sample has 810,000 or so clones; 17% are singletons. Sequencing input: naive CD4+ T cells from blood. The receptors were gathered from a woman aged 18-30 years in good health. Both conserved end residues are part of each CDR3. The D gene is left open where the match is weak. A clone size is listed for some rows: how often the clone was seen (once, few, many), or a class if it is expanded.

CDR3 protein	CDR3 DNA	clone size	D gene	J gene	CDR3 length	V gene
CASSLARVNEQFF	TGCGCCAGCAGCTTGGCCCGAGTAAATGAGCAGTTCTTC	.	.	TRBJ2-1	13	TRBV5-1
CASSVGTSDRNEQFF	TGTGCCAGCAGCGTCGGGACTAGCGATAGGAATGAGCAGTTCTTC	few	TRBD2	TRBJ2-1	15	TRBV28
CASSDPSKKLFF	TGTGCCAGCAGTGATCCGTCGAAAAAACTGTTTTTT	.	.	TRBJ1-4	12	TRBV6-1
CASSLEAHYNEQFF	TGTGCCAGCAGCTTAGAGGCCCATTACAATGAGCAGTTCTTC	.	.	TRBJ2-1	14	TRBV7-2
CASSQDPAGAFGYTF	TGTGCCAGCAGCCAAGATCCGGCAGGGGCCTTTGGCTACACCTTC	few	.	TRBJ1-2	15	TRBV4-2
CATPPQRAKNIQYF	TGCGCCACCCCTCCCCAGAGGGCCAAAAACATTCAGTACTTC	.	.	TRBJ2-4	14	TRBV4-1
CASSLVRGETQYF	TGTGCCAGCAGCTTAGTCAGGGGAGAGACCCAGTACTTC	few	.	TRBJ2-5	13	TRBV11-2
CASSLVDSSGANVLTF	TGTGCCAGCAGCTTAGTGGACTCCTCTGGGGCCAACGTCCTGACTTTC	few	.	TRBJ2-6	16	TRBV11-1
CSATHEQYF	TGCAGTGCAACGCACGAGCAGTACTTC	.	.	TRBJ2-7	9	TRBV20-1
CASSVAGGRTDTQYF	TGTGCCAGCAGCGTAGCAGGGGGCAGGACAGATACGCAGTATTTT	few	TRBD1	TRBJ2-3	15	TRBV9
CASSTGQSSYNEQFF	TGCGCCAGCTCCACTGGGCAGAGCTCCTACAATGAGCAGTTCTTC	.	.	TRBJ2-1	15	TRBV5-1
CASSPTGGEQYF	TGTGCCAGCAGCCCGACCGGCGGCGAGCAGTACTTC	few	.	TRBJ2-7	12	TRBV4-2
CASSQSVDLVRIYSPLHF	TGTGCCAGCAGCCAAAGCGTTGACCTAGTGAGGATCTATTCACCCCTCCACTTT	.	.	TRBJ1-6	18	TRBV14
CASSSRRQDSYNEQFF	TGTGCCAGCAGCTCCCGCCGCCAAGACTCCTACAATGAGCAGTTCTTC	.	.	TRBJ2-1	16	TRBV9
CASSHPPSQGGASEQYF	TGCGCCAGCAGTCACCCGCCTTCACAGGGGGGGGCCTCCGAGCAGTACTTC	.	.	TRBJ2-7	17	TRBV23-1
CASTGLAGGGETQYF	TGTGCCAGTACAGGACTAGCGGGAGGAGGGGAGACCCAGTACTTC	.	TRBD2	TRBJ2-5	15	TRBV28
CATSREIPPSSGNTIYF	TGTGCCACCAGCAGAGAGATCCCCCCGAGCTCTGGAAACACCATATATTTT	.	.	TRBJ1-3	17	TRBV15
CASSLPSTRLNEQFF	TGTGCCAGCAGCTTACCCTCGACTCGGCTGAATGAGCAGTTCTTC	few	.	TRBJ2-1	15	TRBV11-2
CASSPEWTDTQYF	TGTGCCAGCTCACCAGAGTGGACAGATACGCAGTATTTT	.	.	TRBJ2-3	13	TRBV18
CASSYSNLVGELFF	TGTGCCAGCAGTTACTCGAATCTTGTCGGGGAGCTGTTTTTT	.	.	TRBJ2-2	14	TRBV6-5
CASSRIPGLANEQFF	TGTGCCAGCAGCCGAATCCCGGGACTAGCAAATGAGCAGTTCTTC	few	TRBD2	TRBJ2-1	15	TRBV14
CASSLNPLSDHTQYF	TGTGCCAGCAGCTTAAATCCCCTCAGTGACCATACGCAGTATTTT	.	.	TRBJ2-3	15	TRBV7-3
CASSLGTSGRGGELFF	TGTGCCAGCAGCTTGGGGACTAGCGGGAGGGGCGGGGAGCTGTTTTTT	.	TRBD2	TRBJ2-2	16	TRBV5-4
CASSQGAGVHNEQFF	TGTGCCAGCAGCCAAGGAGCGGGAGTTCACAATGAGCAGTTCTTC	.	TRBD2	TRBJ2-1	15	TRBV4-2
CASSQGRGINEKLFF	TGTGCCAGCAGCCAAGGGCGGGGAATTAATGAAAAACTGTTTTTT	.	.	TRBJ1-4	15	TRBV7-2
CASSASGPVTGELFF	TGTGCCAGCAGCGCTAGCGGGCCCGTTACCGGGGAGCTGTTTTTT	few	TRBD2	TRBJ2-2	15	TRBV7-3